Listed below are T cell receptor beta chains from one sample, sequenced in a study of control samples from healthy donors and cancer patients. The assay was immunoSEQ multiplex PCR, and TCRdb's table has in-frame clones only and misses some. The table shows 100,000 to 150,000 clones, with over 75% occurring only once. Sequenced sample: blood. These receptors originate from a man aged 35 to 55 in good health. Both conserved end residues are part of each CDR3. Each record gives: CDR3 DNA, CDR3 protein, J gene, V gene, clone size, D gene. D genes are given only for firm matches. Size is omitted from some rows. Given values are once, few, many or a class for expanded clones.

CDR3 DNA: TGTGCCAGCAGCTCACAGGGGGCGTCTCCCACCGGGGAGCTGTTTTTT
CDR3 protein: CASSSQGASPTGELFF
J gene: TRBJ2-2
V gene: TRBV7-6
clone size: NA
D gene: TRBD1

CDR3 DNA: TGTGCCAGCAGCTTTCGGGGGGGCTCCTACAATGAGCAGTTCTTC
CDR3 protein: CASSFRGGSYNEQFF
J gene: TRBJ2-1
V gene: TRBV5-8
clone size: NA
D gene: TRBD2

CDR3 DNA: TGTGCCAGCAGCTTTATCAGGGGCAGGGGAGAGACCCAGTACTTC
CDR3 protein: CASSFIRGRGETQYF
J gene: TRBJ2-5
V gene: TRBV5-5
clone size: NA
D gene: NA

CDR3 DNA: TGTGCCAGCAGCCAGGGGGGCAGTGGCTACACCTTC
CDR3 protein: CASSQGGSGYTF
J gene: TRBJ1-2
V gene: TRBV3-1/TRBV3-2
clone size: NA
D gene: NA

CDR3 DNA: TGTGCCAGCAGCTATGAGGGGACAACCACAGATACGCAGTATTTT
CDR3 protein: CASSYEGTTTDTQYF
J gene: TRBJ2-3
V gene: TRBV11-2
clone size: NA
D gene: NA

CDR3 DNA: TGTGCCAGCAGCTCCCGGGACAGGGCCAATGAGCAGTTCTTC
CDR3 protein: CASSSRDRANEQFF
J gene: TRBJ2-1
V gene: TRBV7-9
clone size: NA
D gene: TRBD1

CDR3 DNA: TGTGCCAGCTCACCACTAATCTCGACAGGGGAGGCTTTCTTT
CDR3 protein: CASSPLISTGEAFF
J gene: TRBJ1-1
V gene: TRBV18
clone size: NA
D gene: TRBD1

CDR3 DNA: TGTGCCAGCAGCTCCGTAGCGGGGAGCTCCTACGAGCAGTACTTC
CDR3 protein: CASSSVAGSSYEQYF
J gene: TRBJ2-7
V gene: TRBV7-8
clone size: NA
D gene: TRBD2

CDR3 DNA: TGTGCCAGCAGCTTGGTTGAAACCGACCCTAGCACAGATACGCAGTATTTT
CDR3 protein: CASSLVETDPSTDTQYF
J gene: TRBJ2-3
V gene: TRBV5-4
clone size: NA
D gene: NA

CDR3 DNA: TGTGCCAGCAGCTTAGAGGATCCCACGGGAACTGAAGCTTTCTTT
CDR3 protein: CASSLEDPTGTEAFF
J gene: TRBJ1-1
V gene: TRBV7-8
clone size: NA
D gene: NA

CDR3 DNA: TGTGCCAGCAGTTCCGGGGGGGCTAACACCGGGGAGCTGTTTTTT
CDR3 protein: CASSSGGANTGELFF
J gene: TRBJ2-2
V gene: TRBV6-6
clone size: NA
D gene: TRBD2

CDR3 DNA: TGTGCCAGCAGCCAAGATCCGGGCGGGGGAGATACGCAGTATTTT
CDR3 protein: CASSQDPGGGDTQYF
J gene: TRBJ2-3
V gene: TRBV3-1/TRBV3-2
clone size: NA
D gene: TRBD2

CDR3 DNA: TGTGCCAGCAGCGCCTTGACAGGGGTGAACTATGGCTACACCTTC
CDR3 protein: CASSALTGVNYGYTF
J gene: TRBJ1-2
V gene: TRBV7-3
clone size: NA
D gene: TRBD1

CDR3 DNA: TGTGCCAGCAGCTTCTTCGATAGCTATGGCTACACCTTC
CDR3 protein: CASSFFDSYGYTF
J gene: TRBJ1-2
V gene: TRBV6-2/TRBV6-3
clone size: once
D gene: NA